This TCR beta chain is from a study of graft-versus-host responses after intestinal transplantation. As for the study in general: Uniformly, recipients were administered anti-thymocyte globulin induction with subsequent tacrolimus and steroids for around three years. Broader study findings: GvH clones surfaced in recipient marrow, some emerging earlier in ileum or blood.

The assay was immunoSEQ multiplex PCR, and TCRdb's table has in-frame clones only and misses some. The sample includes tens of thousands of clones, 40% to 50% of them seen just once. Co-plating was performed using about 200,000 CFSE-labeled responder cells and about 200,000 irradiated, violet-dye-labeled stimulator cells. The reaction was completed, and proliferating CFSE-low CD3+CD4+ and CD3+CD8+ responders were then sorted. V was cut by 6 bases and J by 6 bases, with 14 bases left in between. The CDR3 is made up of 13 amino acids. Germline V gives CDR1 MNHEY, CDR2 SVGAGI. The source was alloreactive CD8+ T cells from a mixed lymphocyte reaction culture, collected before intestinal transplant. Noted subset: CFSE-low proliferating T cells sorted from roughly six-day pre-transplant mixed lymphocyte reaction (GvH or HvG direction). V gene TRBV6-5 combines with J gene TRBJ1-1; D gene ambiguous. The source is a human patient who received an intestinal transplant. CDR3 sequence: CASRPTLIAEAFF. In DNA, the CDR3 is TGTGCCAGCAGACCCACGCTCATCGCTGAAGCTTTCTTT.